Shown below are 14 T cell receptor beta chains from a single sample sequenced in a study of T-cell reconstitution after alpha-beta-depleted transplantation in children (TCRdb year 2016). Library creation used PCR. Sequencing used an Illumina HiSeq 2500. TCR libraries were prepared with molecular barcoding, using unique molecular identifiers to normalize TCRbeta repertoire quantification. TCRdb applied fastp at Q25 and MiXCR to the public reads, then kept only in-frame beta chains. Identical CDR3 protein sequences are pooled into one entry, listed with their most common genes and DNA. Counted in this sample were tens of thousands of distinct CDR3 sequences; 5.5% to 7.5% of them appeared once. Roughly 31% of the sample comes from the top ten. Reading the label with the study, this specimen's time point is: day 60 (about 2 months) after transplantation. Read against the paper, the sample's treatment or condition label means: allogeneic hematopoietic cell transplantation with graft depleted of TCRalphabeta T cells and CD19 B cells.

This material consisted of PBMCs, mostly from graft donor cells, taken 60 days after TCRalphabeta/CD19-depleted stem cell transplant. The receptors were gathered from a female patient aged 2-15 years who had a stem cell transplant for aplastic anemia, so the T cells may come from the graft donor.

This clonotype occurred many times. The chain couples TRBV27 to TRBJ2-7, with 7 bases matching TRBD1. V dropped 8 bases and J dropped 1; count of bases not matched to a gene: 5. CDR3 length: 13 residues. Germline CDR1 is MNHEY and CDR2 is SMNVEV (reference sequence). The DNA for the CDR3 is TGTGCCAGCGCCCGACAGGGTTCCTACGAGCAGTACTTC. Residues: CASARQGSYEQYF.

This clonotype has at least ten counts. The chain couples TRBV27 to TRBJ2-1, with D perhaps TRBD1 (6 bases). Trimming took off 8 bases at V and 7 bases at J, with 18 bases between the two ends. The CDR3 extends over 14 amino acids. Germline V gene sequence: CDR1 MNHEY, CDR2 SMNVEV (reference sequence). The CDR3 spells CASHLGGGLNEQFF. CDR3 DNA sequence: TGTGCCAGCCATTTAGGTGGGGGCCTGAATGAGCAGTTCTTC.

In its sample, this clonotype is medium-sized. The V and J genes are TRBV20-1 and TRBJ2-4; tentatively, D is TRBD2 (6 bases). This CDR3 is 14 amino acids long. Trimming removed 3 bases at V and 0 bases at J, with 9 bases between. Germline V gene sequence: CDR1 DFQATT, CDR2 SNEGSKA (reference sequence). The CDR3 nucleotides are TGCAGTGCTAGCGGGGGACTAGCCAAAAACATTCAGTACTTC. Residues: CSASGGLAKNIQYF.

This clonotype was seen repeatedly, ten times or more. The genes are TRBV7-2 and TRBJ2-5; D is possibly TRBD1 or TRBD2 (5 bases each). This CDR3 contains 16 residues. V was pared by 3 bases and J by 2 bases, with 16 bases between. The germline V gene encodes CDR1 SGHTA and CDR2 FQGNSA. CDR3: CASSFLTGLVQETQYF. The CDR3 bases are TGTGCCAGCAGCTTCCTAACGGGGCTCGTTCAAGAGACCCAGTACTTC.

This clonotype was detected many times. This chain joins TRBV20-1 and TRBJ2-7; 12 bases agree with TRBD1. The CDR3 spans 15 residues. J lost 7 bases, V lost 6 bases, and 13 bases had no gene match. The germline V gene encodes CDR1 DFQATT and CDR2 SNEGSKA (reference sequence). CDR3 nucleotides: TGCAGTGCCTTCCCTACCGGGACAGGGGGCCGGGAGCAGTACTTC. Translating it yields CSAFPTGTGGREQYF.

This clonotype was recorded at least ten times. This sequence joins TRBV6-5 and TRBJ2-1; perhaps TRBD1 as D (6 bases). This CDR3 region has 14 residues. V was cut by 5 bases and J by 9 bases, with 17 bases left in between. Germline CDR1 and CDR2: MNHEY and SVGAGI. DNA of the CDR3: TGTGCCAGCAGTGCTGCTACAGGGTTACGTGAGCAGTTCTTC. This translates into CASSAATGLREQFF.

This clonotype was detected many times. The CDR3 sequence is CASRQGGGPQHF. The DNA for the CDR3 is TGTGCCAGCCGGCAGGGAGGGGGCCCCCAGCATTTT. The V and J genes are TRBV12-3 or TRBV12-4 and TRBJ1-5; 7 positions agree with TRBD1. The trim removed 8 bases at V and 10 bases at J, leaving 8 bases unmatched. The CDR3 sequence is 12 residues long.

In this sample, this clonotype turned up many times. The genes are TRBV5-1 and TRBJ2-3, with 8 bases identical to TRBD2. The ends lost 1 base at V and 4 bases at J; junction bases unmatched: 2. CDR1 and CDR2 (germline): SGHRS, YFSETQ. The CDR3 is made up of 14 amino acids. CDR3 in amino acids: CASSLPGGPDTQYF. The CDR3, as DNA: TGCGCCAGCAGCTTGCCGGGAGGGCCAGATACGCAGTATTTT. The full variable domain, rest sourced from reference TRBV5-1 and TRBJ2-3, is KAGVTQTPRYLIKTRGQQVTLSCSPISGHRSVSWYQQTPGQGLQFLFEYFSETQRNKGNFPGRFSGRQFSNSRSEMNVSTLELGDSALYLCASSLPGGPDTQYFGPGTRLTVL.

Many counts were recorded for this clonotype. The rearrangement links TRBV20-1 to TRBJ1-4, with 7 positions matching TRBD1. Germline loops: CDR1 DFQATT, CDR2 SNEGSKA (reference sequence). The CDR3 loop spans 15 amino acids. Germline trimming cut 2 bases from V and 8 bases from J; bases unmatched to any gene: 11. In DNA, the CDR3 is TGCAGTGCTAGATCCGACAGGGCTGATAAAGAAAAACTGTTTTTT. Encoded protein: CSARSDRADKEKLFF.

This clonotype was recorded many times. The J gene is TRBJ2-3, the V gene TRBV5-1; a weak D match, TRBD2 (6 bases). The CDR3 consists of 15 residues. CDR1 and CDR2 from the germline V gene are SGHRS and YFSETQ. Trimming cost V 3 bases and J 0 bases, with 11 bases left between them. CDR3 region: CASSSRDFSTDTQYF. Written as DNA, the CDR3 is TGCGCCAGCAGCTCCAGGGACTTTAGCACAGATACGCAGTATTTT.

The sample holds many counts of this clonotype. The chain is built from TRBV20-1 and TRBJ2-3, with 10 positions matching TRBD1. The V segment lost 0 bases and the J segment 3 bases; nucleotides outside the gene matches: 12. Per the germline V gene, CDR1 is DFQATT and CDR2 is SNEGSKA (reference sequence). The CDR3 totals 18 residues. As DNA, the CDR3 is TGCAGTGCTAGAGATCTCGGGACAGGGGTTAGGAATACAGATACGCAGTATTTT. This codes for CSARDLGTGVRNTDTQYF.

This clonotype was recorded many times. The J gene is TRBJ1-2, the V gene TRBV10-3; D possibly corresponds to TRBD1 (6 bases). This CDR3 spans 17 amino acids. Per germline, CDR1 ENHRY and CDR2 SYGVKD. Trimming left V 3 bases short and J 0 bases short, with 17 bases between. CDR3 loop: CAISEAGGAEANYGYTF. Written as DNA, the CDR3 is TGTGCCATCAGTGAAGCGGGGGGCGCGGAGGCTAACTATGGCTACACCTTC.

This clonotype showed up many times. The chain carries TRBV27 and TRBJ2-3, with 7 bases lining up with TRBD1. Germline CDR1 reads MNHEY; CDR2 reads SMNVEV (reference sequence). CDR3 length: 16 amino acids. V dropped 6 bases and J dropped 3; count of bases not matched to a gene: 12. The CDR3 coding sequence is TGTGCCAGCAGCCCCCCCGGACAGGATTTTACAGATACGCAGTATTTT. It encodes CASSPPGQDFTDTQYF.

This clonotype came up many times. The V and J genes are TRBV7-9 and TRBJ1-5; TRBD1 might be the D (6 bases). V was pared by 4 bases and J by 2 bases, with 6 bases between. Germline values: CDR1 SEHNR, CDR2 FQNEAQ (reference sequence). CDR3 length: 13 amino acids. CDR3 sequence reads: CASSSGGNQPQHF. CDR3 in DNA: TGTGCCAGCAGCTCAGGGGGCAATCAGCCCCAGCATTTT.